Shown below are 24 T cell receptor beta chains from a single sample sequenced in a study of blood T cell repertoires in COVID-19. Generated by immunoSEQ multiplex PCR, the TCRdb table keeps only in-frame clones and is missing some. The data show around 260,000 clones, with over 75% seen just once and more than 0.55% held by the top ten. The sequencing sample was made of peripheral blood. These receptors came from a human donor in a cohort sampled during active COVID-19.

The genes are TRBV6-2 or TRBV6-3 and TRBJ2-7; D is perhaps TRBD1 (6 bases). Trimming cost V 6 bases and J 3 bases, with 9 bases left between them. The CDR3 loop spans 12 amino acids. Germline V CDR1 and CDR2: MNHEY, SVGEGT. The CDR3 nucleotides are TGTGCCAGCAGCAGAGGGGGCTACGAGCAGTACTTC. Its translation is CASSRGGYEQYF.

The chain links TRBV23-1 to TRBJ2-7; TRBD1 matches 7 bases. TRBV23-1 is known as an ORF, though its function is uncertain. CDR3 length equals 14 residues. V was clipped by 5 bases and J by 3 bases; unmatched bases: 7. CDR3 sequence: CASSAYRGLYEQYF. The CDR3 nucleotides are TGCGCCAGCAGTGCCTACAGGGGTCTCTACGAGCAGTACTTC.

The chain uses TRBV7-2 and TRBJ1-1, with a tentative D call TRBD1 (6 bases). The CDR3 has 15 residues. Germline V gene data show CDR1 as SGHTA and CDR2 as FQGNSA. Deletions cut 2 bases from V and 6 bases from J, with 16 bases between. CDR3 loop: CASSLQQGGWAEAFF. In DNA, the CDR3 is TGTGCCAGCAGCTTACAACAGGGTGGGTGGGCTGAAGCTTTCTTT.

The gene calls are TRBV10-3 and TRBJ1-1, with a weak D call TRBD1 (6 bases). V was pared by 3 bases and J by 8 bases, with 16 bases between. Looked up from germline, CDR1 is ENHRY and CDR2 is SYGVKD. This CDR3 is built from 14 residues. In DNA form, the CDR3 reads TGTGCCATCAGTGATCGAGTGCAGGGGCGAGAAGCTTTCTTT. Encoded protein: CAISDRVQGREAFF.

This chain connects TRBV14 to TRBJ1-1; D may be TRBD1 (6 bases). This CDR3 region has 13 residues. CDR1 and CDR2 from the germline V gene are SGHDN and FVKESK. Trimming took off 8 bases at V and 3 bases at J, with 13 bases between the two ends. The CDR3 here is CASADRQYTEAFF. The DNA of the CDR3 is TGTGCCAGCGCTGACAGGCAATACACTGAAGCTTTCTTT.

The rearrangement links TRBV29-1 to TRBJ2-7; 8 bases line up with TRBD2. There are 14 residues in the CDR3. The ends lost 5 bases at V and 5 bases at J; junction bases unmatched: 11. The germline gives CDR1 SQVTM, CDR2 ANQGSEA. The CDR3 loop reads CSVMSGRRFDEQYF. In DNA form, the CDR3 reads TGCAGCGTTATGAGCGGGAGAAGATTCGACGAGCAGTACTTC.

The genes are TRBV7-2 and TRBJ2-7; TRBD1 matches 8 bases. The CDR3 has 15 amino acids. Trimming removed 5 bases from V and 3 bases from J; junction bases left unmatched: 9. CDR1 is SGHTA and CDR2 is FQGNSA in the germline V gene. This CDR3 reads CASSIQGALDYEQYF. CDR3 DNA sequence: TGTGCCAGCAGCATCCAGGGGGCCCTTGACTACGAGCAGTACTTC.

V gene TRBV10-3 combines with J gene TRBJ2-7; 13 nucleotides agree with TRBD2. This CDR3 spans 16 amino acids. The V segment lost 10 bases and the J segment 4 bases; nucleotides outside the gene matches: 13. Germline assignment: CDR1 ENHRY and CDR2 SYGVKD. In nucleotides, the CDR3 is TGTGCCACGCCGACTAGCGGGGGGACCCCTCCGTACGAGCAGTACTTC. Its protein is CATPTSGGTPPYEQYF.

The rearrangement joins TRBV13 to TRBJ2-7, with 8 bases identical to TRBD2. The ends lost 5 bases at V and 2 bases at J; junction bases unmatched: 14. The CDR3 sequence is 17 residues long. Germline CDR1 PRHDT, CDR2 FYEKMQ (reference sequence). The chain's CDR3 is CASSPSLVAGRPYEQYF. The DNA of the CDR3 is TGTGCCAGCAGCCCCTCGTTGGTAGCGGGGCGCCCCTACGAGCAGTACTTC.

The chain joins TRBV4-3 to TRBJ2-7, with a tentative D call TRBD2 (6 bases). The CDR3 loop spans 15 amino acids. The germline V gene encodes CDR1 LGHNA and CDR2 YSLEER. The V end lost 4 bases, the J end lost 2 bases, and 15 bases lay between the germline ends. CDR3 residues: CASSLGAGPTYEQYF. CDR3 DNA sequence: TGCGCCAGCAGCCTTGGGGCGGGACCGACCTACGAGCAGTACTTC.

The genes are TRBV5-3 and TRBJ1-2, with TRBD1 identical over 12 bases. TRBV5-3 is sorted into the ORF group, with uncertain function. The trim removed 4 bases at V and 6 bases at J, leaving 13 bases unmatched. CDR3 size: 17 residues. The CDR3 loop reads CARSTLPGQGAPDGYTF. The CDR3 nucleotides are TGTGCCAGAAGCACATTACCGGGACAGGGGGCGCCGGATGGCTACACCTTC.

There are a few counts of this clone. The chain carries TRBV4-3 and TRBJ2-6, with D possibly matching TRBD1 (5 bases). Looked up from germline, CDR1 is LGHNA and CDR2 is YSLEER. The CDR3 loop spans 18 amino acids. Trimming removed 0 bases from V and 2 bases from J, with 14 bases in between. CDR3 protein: CASSQEGQGNPGANVLTF. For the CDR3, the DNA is TGCGCCAGCAGCCAAGAAGGGCAGGGAAATCCTGGGGCCAACGTCCTGACTTTC.

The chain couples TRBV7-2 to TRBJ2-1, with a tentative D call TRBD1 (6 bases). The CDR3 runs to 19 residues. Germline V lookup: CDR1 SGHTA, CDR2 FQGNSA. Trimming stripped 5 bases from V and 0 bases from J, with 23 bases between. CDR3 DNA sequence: TGTGCCAGCAGCAAGACAGGTGGACCGCGGGTGAGCTCCTACAATGAGCAGTTCTTC. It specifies CASSKTGGPRVSSYNEQFF.

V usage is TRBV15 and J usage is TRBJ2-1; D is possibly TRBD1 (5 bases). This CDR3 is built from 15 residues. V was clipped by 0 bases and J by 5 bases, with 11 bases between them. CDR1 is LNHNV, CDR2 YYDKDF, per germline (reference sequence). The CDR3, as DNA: TGTGCCACCAGCAGAGATTTAACGGACAACAATGAGCAGTTCTTC. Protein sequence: CATSRDLTDNNEQFF.

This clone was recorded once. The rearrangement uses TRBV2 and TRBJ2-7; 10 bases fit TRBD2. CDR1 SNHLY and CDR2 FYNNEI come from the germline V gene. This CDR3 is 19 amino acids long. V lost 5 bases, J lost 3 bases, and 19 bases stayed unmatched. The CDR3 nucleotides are TGTGCCAGCAGTCCACGGACTAGCGGAGTTCTCCTATACATCTACGAGCAGTACTTC. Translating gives CASSPRTSGVLLYIYEQYF.

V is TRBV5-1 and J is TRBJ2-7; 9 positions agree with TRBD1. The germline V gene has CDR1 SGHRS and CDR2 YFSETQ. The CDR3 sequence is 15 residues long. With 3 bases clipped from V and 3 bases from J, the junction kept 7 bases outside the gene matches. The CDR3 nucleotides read TGCGCCAGCAGCTCCCAACAGGGGGCCCGCTACGAGCAGTACTTC. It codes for CASSSQQGARYEQYF.

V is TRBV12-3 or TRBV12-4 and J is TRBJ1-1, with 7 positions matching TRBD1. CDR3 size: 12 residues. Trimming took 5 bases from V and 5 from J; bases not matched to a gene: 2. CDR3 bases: TGTGCCAGCAGTCGACAGGGTACTGAAGCTTTCTTT. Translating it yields CASSRQGTEAFF.

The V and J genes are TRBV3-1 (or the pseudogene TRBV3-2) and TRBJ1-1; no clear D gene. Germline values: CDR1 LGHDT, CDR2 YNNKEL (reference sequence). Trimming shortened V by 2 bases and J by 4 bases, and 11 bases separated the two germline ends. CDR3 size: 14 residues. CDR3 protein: CASSQPTGVTEAFF. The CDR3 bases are TGTGCCAGCAGCCAACCGACGGGAGTCACTGAAGCTTTCTTT.

CDR3 region: CASSLVSDNSPLHF. The CDR3 nucleotides read TGTGCCAGCAGCTTGGTCTCAGATAATTCACCCCTCCACTTT. This chain joins TRBV5-4 and TRBJ1-6; no clear D gene. V was clipped by 0 bases and J by 5 bases, with 6 bases between them. Germline V gives CDR1 SGHNT, CDR2 YYREEE (reference sequence). The CDR3 has 14 residues.

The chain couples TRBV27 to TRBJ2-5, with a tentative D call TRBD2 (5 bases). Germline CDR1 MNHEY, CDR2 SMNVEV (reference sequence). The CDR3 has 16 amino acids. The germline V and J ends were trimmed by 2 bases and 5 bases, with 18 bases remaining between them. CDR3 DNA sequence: TGTGCCAGCAGTTTAAGTTCCGGACTCCGGTCGGAGACCCAGTACTTC. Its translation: CASSLSSGLRSETQYF.

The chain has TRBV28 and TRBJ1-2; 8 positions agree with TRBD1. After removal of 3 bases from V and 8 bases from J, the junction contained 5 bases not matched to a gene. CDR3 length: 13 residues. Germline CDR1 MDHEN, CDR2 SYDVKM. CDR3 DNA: TGTGCCAGCAGTTTGCACAGGGGGGACGGCTACACCTTC. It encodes CASSLHRGDGYTF.

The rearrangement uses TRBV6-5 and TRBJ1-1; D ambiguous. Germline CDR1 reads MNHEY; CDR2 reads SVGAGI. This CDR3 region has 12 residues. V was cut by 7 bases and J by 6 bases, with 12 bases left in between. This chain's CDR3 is CASTEDGSEAFF. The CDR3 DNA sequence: TGTGCCAGCACGGAGGATGGTTCTGAAGCTTTCTTT.

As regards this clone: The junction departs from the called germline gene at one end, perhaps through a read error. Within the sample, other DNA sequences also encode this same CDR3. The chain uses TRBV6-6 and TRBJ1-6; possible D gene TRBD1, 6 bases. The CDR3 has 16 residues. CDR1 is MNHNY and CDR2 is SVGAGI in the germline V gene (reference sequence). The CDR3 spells CASSYPSGETAPPLHF. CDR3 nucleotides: TGTGCCAGCAGTTACCCATCAGGGGAAACGGCTCCACCTCTCCACTTT.

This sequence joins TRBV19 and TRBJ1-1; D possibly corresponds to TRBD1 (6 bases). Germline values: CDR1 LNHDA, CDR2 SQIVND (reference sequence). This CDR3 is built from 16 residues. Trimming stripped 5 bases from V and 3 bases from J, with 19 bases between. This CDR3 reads CASSLGTTTEYTEAFF. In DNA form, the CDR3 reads TGTGCCAGTAGTCTCGGGACAACGACCGAATACACTGAAGCTTTCTTT.